A selection of T cell receptor beta chains follows, all from one sample in a study of T cell changes during pregnancy in multiple sclerosis. Here immunoSEQ multiplex PCR was the method, and the copy in TCRdb shows in-frame clones only, minus some. The sample has about 76,000 clones; approximately 94% are singletons. The sequences come from peripheral blood, collected in the third trimester of pregnancy. These receptors came from a female donor with multiple sclerosis, enrolled in a pregnancy study. Each CDR3 is given with its conserved first and last residue. The D gene is left open where the match is weak. Clone size is not always given. Where it is, it says once, few, many or a class for expanded clones.

TRBD1	TRBV7-9	TRBJ2-7	NA	TGTGCCAGCAGCTTCGGCGACAGGGCGGTCTACGAGCAGTACTTC	CASSFGDRAVYEQYF
NA	TRBV4-1	TRBJ1-3	NA	TGCGCCAGCAGCCAAGATCCCCTCGGTCCAGGTGCCGGAAACACCATATATTTT	CASSQDPLGPGAGNTIYF
NA	TRBV4-2	TRBJ2-3	NA	TGTGCCAGCAGCCAAGTGTCCCGGGCAGGGATGGGGAGCACAGATACGCAGTATTTT	CASSQVSRAGMGSTDTQYF
NA	TRBV7-2	TRBJ1-2	NA	TGTGCCAGCAGCTCGGTCGGGACTCAGTATGGCTACACCTTC	CASSSVGTQYGYTF
NA	TRBV14	TRBJ1-1	NA	TGTGCCAGCAGCCGATTGTCAGGGGTGAACACTGAAGCTTTCTTT	CASSRLSGVNTEAFF
NA	TRBV9	TRBJ2-3	NA	TGTGCCAGCAGCGTCCAGGGGAGGGGCACAGATACGCAGTATTTT	CASSVQGRGTDTQYF
TRBD2	TRBV4-1	TRBJ2-6	NA	TGCGCCAGCAGCCAAGATGGGCGGGGGGGCACCTGGGCCAACGTCCTGACTTTC	CASSQDGRGGTWANVLTF
NA	TRBV6-5	TRBJ1-4	NA	TGTGCCAGCAGCGAGGGATGGGGAGGAAAACTGTTTTTT	CASSEGWGGKLFF
NA	TRBV28	TRBJ2-3	NA	TGTGCCAGCAGTGGGGTTAGGGGGGGGGCCACGAATACGCAGTATTTT	CASSGVRGGATNTQYF
NA	TRBV29-1	TRBJ1-3	NA	TGCAGCGTCTCCCTGTGGGGGGGCTCTGGAAACACCATATATTTT	CSVSLWGGSGNTIYF
NA	TRBV5-1	TRBJ1-4	once	TGCGCCAGCAGGAGCAGGGAGGGAGAAAAACTGTTTTTT	CASRSREGEKLFF
NA	TRBV21-1	TRBJ1-1	NA	TGTGCCAGCAGCAAACTGGGGGGGGTCGAGAGTGAAGCTTTCTTT	CASSKLGGVESEAFF
TRBD1	TRBV2	TRBJ2-2	NA	TGTGCCAGCGTACAGGACAGGGCAGGAACCGGGGAGCTGTTTTTT	CASVQDRAGTGELFF
TRBD2	TRBV7-3	TRBJ2-5	NA	TGTGCCAGCAGCTTAATGCCTAGCGGAGAGACCCAGTACTTC	CASSLMPSGETQYF
TRBD1	TRBV4-1	TRBJ1-2	NA	TGCGCCAGCAGCCAAGCCGGGACAGGGCCCAACTCTGGCTACACCTTC	CASSQAGTGPNSGYTF
NA	TRBV7-9	TRBJ2-7	NA	TGTGCCAGCAGCCCCCCGGTTCAGGGAAACTACGAGCAGTACTTC	CASSPPVQGNYEQYF
TRBD2	TRBV7-3	TRBJ2-1	NA	TGTGCCAGCAGTCCTTTTGCTAGCGGGGTCCTAAATGAGCAGTTCTTC	CASSPFASGVLNEQFF
NA	TRBV9	TRBJ2-1	once	TGTGCCAGCAGCTTTCTTTCTAGCTCCTACAATGAGCAGTTCTTC	CASSFLSSSYNEQFF
NA	TRBV30	TRBJ2-3	once	TGTGCCTGGGACCCGGGGGTCACAGATACGCAGTATTTT	CAWDPGVTDTQYF
NA	TRBV5-5	TRBJ2-1	NA	TGTGCCAGCAGCTTGAGTGTGGGGCCGTCATACAATGAGCAGTTCTTC	CASSLSVGPSYNEQFF
NA	TRBV9	TRBJ1-3	NA	TGTGCCAGCAGCGCCGATATCCGGGGCTCTGGAAACACCATATATTTT	CASSADIRGSGNTIYF
TRBD1	TRBV6-5	TRBJ1-2	NA	TGTGCCAGCAGACGGGACAGCCATAACTATGGCTACACCTTC	CASRRDSHNYGYTF
TRBD1	TRBV19	TRBJ1-5	NA	TGTGCCACTCCCGACGGACAGGACCCAAATAGCAATCAGCCCCAGCATTTT	CATPDGQDPNSNQPQHF
NA	TRBV6-5	TRBJ2-2	NA	TGTGCCAGCAGTTACGCGGCAGGGGAGCTGTTTTTT	CASSYAAGELFF
NA	TRBV6-4	TRBJ2-2	NA	TGTGCCAGCAGTCCCCAGATTACGAACACCGGGGAGCTGTTTTTT	CASSPQITNTGELFF
NA	TRBV19	TRBJ2-5	NA	TGTGCCAGTAGTACAGGTTTTCAAGAGACCCAGTACTTC	CASSTGFQETQYF
TRBD1	TRBV6-4	TRBJ1-2	NA	TGTGCCAGCAGAGCGACAGGGAAAAATGGCTACACCTTC	CASRATGKNGYTF
TRBD2	TRBV6-1	TRBJ2-2	NA	TGTGCCAGCAGCCTCGTGGGGGGGACCGGGGAGCTGTTTTTT	CASSLVGGTGELFF
NA	TRBV7-2	TRBJ1-1	NA	TGTGCCAGCAGCCCCCACATGAACACTGAAGCTTTCTTT	CASSPHMNTEAFF
TRBD1	TRBV7-9	TRBJ1-1	NA	TGTGCCAGCAGGACACAGGGGGCGGTTGGCACTGAAGCTTTCTTT	CASRTQGAVGTEAFF
NA	TRBV7-9	TRBJ1-3	NA	TGTGCCAGTCGGGTGGACTCTGGAAACACCATATATTTT	CASRVDSGNTIYF
NA	TRBV7-2	TRBJ1-4	NA	TGTGCCAGCAGCCTAGTGGGGGCCGATGAAAAACTGTTTTTT	CASSLVGADEKLFF
NA	TRBV6-6	TRBJ1-1	NA	TGTGCCAGCAGTTACACGGGGGGCACTGAAGCTTTCTTT	CASSYTGGTEAFF
NA	TRBV18	TRBJ2-5	NA	TGTGCCAGCTCACGTCAATTAGCACAAGAGACCCAGTACTTC	CASSRQLAQETQYF
NA	TRBV7-9	TRBJ1-6	NA	TGTGCCAGCAGCTTACGTGACGTACCAGGATCACCCCTCCACTTT	CASSLRDVPGSPLHF
TRBD1	TRBV6-5	TRBJ2-1	NA	TGTGCCAGCAGATCCCAAGGACAGGGTCACAATGAGCAGTTCTTC	CASRSQGQGHNEQFF
TRBD2	TRBV5-4	TRBJ2-3	NA	TGTGCCAGCAGCTCACGGGGGGGACTGGGGGGAGATACGCAGTATTTT	CASSSRGGLGGDTQYF
NA	TRBV27	TRBJ1-2	NA	TGTGCCAGCAGGGCAGGGGATCGAATAGGCTACACCTTC	CASRAGDRIGYTF
NA	TRBV7-2	TRBJ2-1	NA	TGTGCCAGCAGCTCCGGGAGTCTTAATGAGCAGTTCTTC	CASSSGSLNEQFF
TRBD2	TRBV9	TRBJ2-7	NA	TGTGCCAGCAGCGTAGGTGGTGGGGGGGCCTACGAGCAGTACTTC	CASSVGGGGAYEQYF
NA	TRBV29-1	TRBJ2-5	NA	TGCAGCTTTGCTGACAGGAACTTCCAAGAGACCCAGTACTTC	CSFADRNFQETQYF
TRBD1	TRBV7-6	TRBJ2-1	once	TGTGCCAGCAGCCCGGACAGGGCATTAAATGAGCAGTTCTTC	CASSPDRALNEQFF
TRBD2	TRBV19	TRBJ2-3	NA	TGTGCCGTGGGGAGCGGGGGGGCCGGGACAGATACGCAGTATTTT	CAVGSGGAGTDTQYF
TRBD2	TRBV9	TRBJ2-5	NA	TGTGCCAGCAGCGTACTCAGCGGGGCCCTCCAAGAGACCCAGTACTTC	CASSVLSGALQETQYF
NA	TRBV6-5	TRBJ2-7	NA	TGTGCCAGCAGCGAAGGACAGAGGCAGTACTTC	CASSEGQRQYF
TRBD1	TRBV4-3	TRBJ1-2	NA	TGCGCCAGCAGCCAACTCCGGGACAGGGGTGGCTACACCTTC	CASSQLRDRGGYTF
TRBD1	TRBV18	TRBJ1-1	NA	TGTGCCAGCTCACCGACAGGGGGGGGAACTGAAGCTTTCTTT	CASSPTGGGTEAFF
NA	TRBV5-6	TRBJ2-7	NA	TGTGCCAGCAGCTTAACAGGCTCTCGAGTCTACGAGCAGTACTTC	CASSLTGSRVYEQYF
NA	TRBV7-7	TRBJ2-5	NA	TGTGCCAGCAGCTTAGAAGGCGGCTTCCAAGAGACCCAGTACTTC	CASSLEGGFQETQYF
NA	TRBV11-2	TRBJ1-6	NA	TGTGCCAGCAGCTTAGAACCCCTAGTAGTTTCACCCCTCCACTTT	CASSLEPLVVSPLHF
NA	TRBV7-8	TRBJ1-3	NA	TGTGCCAGCAGCGAAAGTGACATTTTCTCTTCTGGAAACACCATATATTTT	CASSESDIFSSGNTIYF
NA	TRBV19	TRBJ2-7	NA	TGTGCCAGTAGCATCCTAGACAGTTACGAGCAGTACTTC	CASSILDSYEQYF
NA	TRBV5-6	TRBJ1-6	NA	TGTGCCAGCAGCTTGGGTCACTCCTATAATTCACCCCTCCACTTT	CASSLGHSYNSPLHF
NA	TRBV25-1	TRBJ1-6	NA	TGTGCCAGCAAGGGGGGGCCGGGAAGCTCCTATAATTCACCCCTCCACTTT	CASKGGPGSSYNSPLHF
TRBD2	TRBV7-2	TRBJ2-3	NA	TGTGCCAGCAGCTCCCGACTAGCGGGGGCGTCCACAGATACGCAGTATTTT	CASSSRLAGASTDTQYF
TRBD2	TRBV6-4	TRBJ2-7	NA	TGTGCCAGCAGTTACTCGCCTAGCGGGGGCTACGAGCAGTACTTC	CASSYSPSGGYEQYF
TRBD1	TRBV11-2	TRBJ2-7	NA	TGTGCCGGCAGCTTAGGGACAGGGGGGCTCGAGCAGTACTTC	CAGSLGTGGLEQYF
TRBD1	TRBV11-2	TRBJ2-7	NA	TGTGCCAGCAGCTTAGGGACAGGGGCCTACGAGCAGTACTTC	CASSLGTGAYEQYF
NA	TRBV15	TRBJ1-1	NA	TGTGCCACCAGCAGAGTTGCAGGTCGGGGGAACACTGAAGCTTTCTTT	CATSRVAGRGNTEAFF